The next 8 T cell receptor beta chains were all read from a single sample in a study of cytotoxic CD8 clonotypes in ibrutinib-treated CLL. The method was immunoSEQ multiplex PCR; TCRdb's version includes in-frame clones alone and lacks a portion of them. The table includes 250,000 to 350,000 clones, about 72% detected once. The specimen was PBMCs, collected at disease progression, from a patient treated with ibrutinib. All receptors derive from a human donor with chronic lymphocytic leukemia.

V is TRBV2 and J is TRBJ2-2; 7 bases are shared with TRBD2. CDR1 is SNHLY and CDR2 is FYNNEI in the germline V gene. V trimming: 8 bases; J trimming: 10 bases; junction bases outside the gene matches: 10. This CDR3 spans 13 amino acids. The CDR3 loop is CASSWRESVELFF. The DNA of the CDR3 is TGTGCCAGCTCCTGGCGGGAGAGCGTGGAGCTGTTTTTT. Based on the CDR3 plus reference TRBV2 and TRBJ2-2, the full variable domain is EPEVTQTPSHQVTQMGQEVILRCVPISNHLYFYWYRQILGQKVEFLVSFYNNEISEKSEIFDDQFSVERPDGSNFTLKIRSTKLEDSAMYFCASSWRESVELFFGEGSRLTVL.

This chain joins TRBV5-6 and TRBJ2-7, with D perhaps matching TRBD1 (5 bases). This CDR3 is 13 amino acids long. V was clipped by 1 base and J by 1 base, with 6 bases between them. CDR1 and CDR2 from the germline V gene are SGHDT and YYEEEE. The CDR3 region has the DNA TGTGCCAGCAGCTTGAGGGGTTCCTACGAGCAGTACTTC. Its protein product is CASSLRGSYEQYF.

This chain uses TRBV7-9 with TRBJ1-1; 7 nucleotides line up with TRBD1. After removal of 0 bases from V and 3 bases from J, the junction contained 1 base not matched to a gene. The CDR3 covers 14 residues. Germline loops: CDR1 SEHNR, CDR2 FQNEAQ (reference sequence). The CDR3 spells CASSLAGTDTEAFF. CDR3 nucleotides: TGTGCCAGCAGCTTAGCGGGGACAGACACTGAAGCTTTCTTT.

The chain is built from TRBV6-5 and TRBJ1-1, with TRBD1 matching 8 bases. The length of the CDR3 is 13 residues. Per the germline V gene, CDR1 is MNHEY and CDR2 is SVGAGI. Unmatched junction bases numbered 9, after V lost 10 bases and J lost 5 bases. The CDR3 loop reads CATIMTGETEAFF. The CDR3 bases are TGTGCCACCATAATGACAGGGGAAACTGAAGCTTTCTTT.

V gene TRBV12-5 combines with J gene TRBJ2-1; D not certain. Germline-derived CDR1 and CDR2 are LGHNT and FRNRAP. The V gene lost 4 bases and the J gene lost 1 base, with 2 bases spanning the gap. CDR3 length equals 12 residues. CDR3: CASGWSYNEQFF. For the CDR3, the DNA is TGTGCTAGTGGTTGGTCCTACAATGAGCAGTTCTTC.

The gene calls are TRBV7-2 and TRBJ1-2; TRBD1 aligns across 7 bases. After removal of 4 bases from V and 8 bases from J, the junction contained 16 bases not matched to a gene. The length of the CDR3 is 16 residues. Germline V gene sequence: CDR1 SGHTA, CDR2 FQGNSA. The CDR3 coding sequence is TGTGCCAGCAGCTCGCCCGGGACAGAGGCAGCCTGGGGCTACACCTTC. Its protein product is CASSSPGTEAAWGYTF.

This sequence joins TRBV5-1 and TRBJ2-2; perhaps TRBD1 as D (5 bases). Per germline, CDR1 SGHRS and CDR2 YFSETQ. The V and J ends lost 0 bases and 3 bases respectively, with 9 bases between them. This CDR3 comprises 15 residues. CDR3 loop: CASSLGQGHTGELFF. The CDR3 nucleotides read TGCGCCAGCAGCTTGGGTCAGGGCCACACCGGGGAGCTGTTTTTT.

CDR3 sequence: CASSLQPSVGPYEQYF. In DNA form, the CDR3 reads TGTGCCAGCAGTTTACAGCCCTCCGTGGGGCCCTACGAGCAGTACTTC. This chain connects TRBV27 to TRBJ2-7, with D tentatively TRBD1 (5 bases). Germline V gives CDR1 MNHEY, CDR2 SMNVEV (reference sequence). The CDR3 totals 16 residues. Between the trimmed V and J ends, which lost 2 bases and 2 bases, there was a span of 16 bases.